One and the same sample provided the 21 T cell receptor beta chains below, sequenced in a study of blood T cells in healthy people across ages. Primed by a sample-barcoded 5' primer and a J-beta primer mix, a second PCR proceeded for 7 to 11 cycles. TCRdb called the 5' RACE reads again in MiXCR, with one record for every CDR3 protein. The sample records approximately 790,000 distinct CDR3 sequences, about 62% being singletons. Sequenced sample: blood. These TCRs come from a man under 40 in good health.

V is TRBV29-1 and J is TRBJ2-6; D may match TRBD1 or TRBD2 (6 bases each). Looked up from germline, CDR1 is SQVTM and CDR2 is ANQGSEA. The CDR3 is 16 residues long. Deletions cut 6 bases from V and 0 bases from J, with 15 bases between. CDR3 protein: CSVLGGWSSGANVLTF. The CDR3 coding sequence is TGCAGCGTCCTAGGGGGGTGGAGCTCTGGGGCCAACGTCCTGACTTTC.

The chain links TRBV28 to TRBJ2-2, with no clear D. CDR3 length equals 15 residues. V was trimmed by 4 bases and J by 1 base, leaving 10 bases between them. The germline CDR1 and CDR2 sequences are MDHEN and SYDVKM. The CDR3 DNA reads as TGTGCCAGCAGTTCCGACTCCTGGAACACCGGGGAGCTGTTTTTT. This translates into CASSSDSWNTGELFF.

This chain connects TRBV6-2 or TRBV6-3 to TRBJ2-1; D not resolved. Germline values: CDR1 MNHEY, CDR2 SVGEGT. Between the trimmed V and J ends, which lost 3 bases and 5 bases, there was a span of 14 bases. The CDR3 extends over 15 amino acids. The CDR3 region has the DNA TGTGCCAGCAGTTATGTGGCCGCCTCGGACAATGAGCAGTTCTTC. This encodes CASSYVAASDNEQFF.

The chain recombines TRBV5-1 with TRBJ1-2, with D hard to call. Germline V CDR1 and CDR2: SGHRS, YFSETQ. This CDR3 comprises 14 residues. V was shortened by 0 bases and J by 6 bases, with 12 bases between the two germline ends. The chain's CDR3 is CASSLEGQYNGYTF. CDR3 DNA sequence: TGCGCCAGCAGCTTGGAGGGCCAGTATAATGGCTACACCTTC.

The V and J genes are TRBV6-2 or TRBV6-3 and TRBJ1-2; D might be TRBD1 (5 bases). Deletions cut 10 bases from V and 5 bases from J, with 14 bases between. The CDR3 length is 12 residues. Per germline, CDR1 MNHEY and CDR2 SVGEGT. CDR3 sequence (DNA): TGTGCCATTGGGGCCGGGACTTATGGCTACACCTTC. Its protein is CAIGAGTYGYTF.

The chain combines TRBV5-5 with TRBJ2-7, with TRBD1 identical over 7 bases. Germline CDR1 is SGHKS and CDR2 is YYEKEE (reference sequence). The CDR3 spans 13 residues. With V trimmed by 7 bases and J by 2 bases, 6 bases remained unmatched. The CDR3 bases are TGTGCCAGCCACGGGACAGAGACCTACGAGCAGTACTTC. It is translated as CASHGTETYEQYF.

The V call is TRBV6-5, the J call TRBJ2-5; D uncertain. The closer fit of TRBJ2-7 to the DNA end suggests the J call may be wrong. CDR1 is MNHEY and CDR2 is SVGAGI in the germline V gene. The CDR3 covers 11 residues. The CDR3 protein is CASSTRDEQYF. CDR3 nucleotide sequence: TGTGCCAGCAGTACCCGAGACGAGCAGTACTTC.

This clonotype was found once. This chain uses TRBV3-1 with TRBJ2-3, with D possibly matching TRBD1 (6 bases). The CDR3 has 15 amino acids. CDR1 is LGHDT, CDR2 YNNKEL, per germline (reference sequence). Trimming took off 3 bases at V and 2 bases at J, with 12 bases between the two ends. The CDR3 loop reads CASSQVWTATDTQYF. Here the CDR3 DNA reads TGTGCCAGCAGCCAGGTATGGACAGCCACAGATACGCAGTATTTT.

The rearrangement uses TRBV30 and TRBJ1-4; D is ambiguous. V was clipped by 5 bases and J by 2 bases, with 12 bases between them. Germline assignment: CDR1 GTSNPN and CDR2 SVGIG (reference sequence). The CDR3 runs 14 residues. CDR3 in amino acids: CAWGIGRTNEKLFF. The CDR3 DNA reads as TGTGCCTGGGGAATCGGAAGGACTAATGAAAAACTGTTTTTT.

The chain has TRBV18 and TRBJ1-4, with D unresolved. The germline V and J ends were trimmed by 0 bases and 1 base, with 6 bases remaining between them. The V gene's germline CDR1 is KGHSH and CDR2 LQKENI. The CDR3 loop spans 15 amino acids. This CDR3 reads CASSPPDETNEKLFF. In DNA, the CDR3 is TGTGCCAGCTCACCACCGGATGAAACTAATGAAAAACTGTTTTTT.

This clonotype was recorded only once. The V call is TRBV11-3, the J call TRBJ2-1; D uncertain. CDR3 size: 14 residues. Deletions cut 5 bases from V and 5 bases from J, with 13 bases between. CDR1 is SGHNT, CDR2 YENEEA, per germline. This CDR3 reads CASSVGPQNNEQFF. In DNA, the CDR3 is TGTGCCAGCAGCGTAGGACCGCAAAACAATGAGCAGTTCTTC.

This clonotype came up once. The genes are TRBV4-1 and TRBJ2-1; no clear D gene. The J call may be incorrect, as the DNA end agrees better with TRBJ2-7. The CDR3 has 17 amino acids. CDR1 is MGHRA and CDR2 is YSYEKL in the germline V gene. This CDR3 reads CASSQGPPGSSYNEQYF. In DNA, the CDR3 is TGCGCCAGCAGCCAAGGGCCCCCTGGTAGCTCCTACAATGAGCAGTACTTC.

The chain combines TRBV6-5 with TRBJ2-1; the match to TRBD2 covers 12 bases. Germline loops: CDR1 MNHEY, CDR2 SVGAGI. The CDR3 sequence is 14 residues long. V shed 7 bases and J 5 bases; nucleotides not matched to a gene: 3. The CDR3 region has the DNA TGTGCCAGCAAACTAGCGGGGGGCCACAATGAGCAGTTCTTC. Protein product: CASKLAGGHNEQFF.

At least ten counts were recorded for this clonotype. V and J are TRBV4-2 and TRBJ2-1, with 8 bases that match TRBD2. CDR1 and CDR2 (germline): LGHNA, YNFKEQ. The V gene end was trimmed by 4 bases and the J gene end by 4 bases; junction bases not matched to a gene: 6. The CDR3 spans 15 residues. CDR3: CASSPLAGGYNEQFF. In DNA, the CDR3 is TGTGCCAGCAGCCCATTGGCGGGGGGATACAATGAGCAGTTCTTC.

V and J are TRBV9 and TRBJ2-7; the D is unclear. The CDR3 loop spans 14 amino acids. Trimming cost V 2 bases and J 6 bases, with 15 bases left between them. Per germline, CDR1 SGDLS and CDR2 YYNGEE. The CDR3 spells CASSVSTGLAEQYF. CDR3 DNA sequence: TGTGCCAGCAGCGTGTCGACGGGTTTGGCCGAGCAGTACTTC.

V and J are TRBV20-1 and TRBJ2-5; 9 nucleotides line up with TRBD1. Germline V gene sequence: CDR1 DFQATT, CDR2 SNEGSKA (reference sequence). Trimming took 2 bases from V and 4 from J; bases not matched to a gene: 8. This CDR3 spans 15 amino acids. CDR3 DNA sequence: TGCAGTGCTAGATCGCCCGGGACAGGGAGAGAGACCCAGTACTTC. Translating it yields CSARSPGTGRETQYF.

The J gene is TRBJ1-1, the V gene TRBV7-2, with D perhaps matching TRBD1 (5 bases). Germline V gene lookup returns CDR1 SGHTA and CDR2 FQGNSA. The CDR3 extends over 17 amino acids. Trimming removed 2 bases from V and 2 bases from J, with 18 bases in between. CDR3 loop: CASSLLGRGRGNTEAFF. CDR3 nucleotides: TGTGCCAGCAGCTTATTAGGGCGGGGGAGGGGCAACACTGAAGCTTTCTTT.

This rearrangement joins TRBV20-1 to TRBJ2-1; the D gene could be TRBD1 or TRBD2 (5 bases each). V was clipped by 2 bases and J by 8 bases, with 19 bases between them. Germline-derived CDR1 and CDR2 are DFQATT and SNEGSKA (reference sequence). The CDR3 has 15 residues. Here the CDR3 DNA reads TGCAGTGCTAGACCCCTCGGGGCTAGCAGCTATGAGCAGTTCTTC. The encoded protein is CSARPLGASSYEQFF.

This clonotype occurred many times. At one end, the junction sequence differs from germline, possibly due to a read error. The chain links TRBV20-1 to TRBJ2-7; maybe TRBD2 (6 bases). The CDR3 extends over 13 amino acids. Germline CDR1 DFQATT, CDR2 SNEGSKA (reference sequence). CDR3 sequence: CSARERLEYDQYF. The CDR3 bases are TGCAGTGCTAGAGAACGACTAGAATACGACCAGTACTTC.

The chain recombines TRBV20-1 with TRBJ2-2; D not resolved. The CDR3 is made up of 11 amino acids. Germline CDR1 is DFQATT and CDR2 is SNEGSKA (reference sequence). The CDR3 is CSLTRTGELFF. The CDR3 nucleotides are TGCAGCCTGACCAGGACCGGGGAGCTGTTTTTT.

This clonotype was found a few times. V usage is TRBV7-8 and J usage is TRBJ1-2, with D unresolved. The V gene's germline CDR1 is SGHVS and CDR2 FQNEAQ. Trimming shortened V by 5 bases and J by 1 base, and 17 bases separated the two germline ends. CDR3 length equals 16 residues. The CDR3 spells CASSRTGATDNYGYTF. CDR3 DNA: TGTGCCAGCAGCCGAACCGGAGCCACAGATAACTATGGCTACACCTTC.